The clone carrying this T cell receptor beta chain occurred a few times. They built TCR cDNA with 5'RACE template switching, a step that put in a universal primer site and UMIs. TCRdb processed the 5' RACE reads anew with MiXCR; each CDR3 protein has one entry. The sample has about 340,000 distinct CDR3 sequences; under 15% are singletons. Germline assignment: CDR1 LGHNA and CDR2 YSLEER. The CDR3 extends over 16 amino acids. V lost 4 bases to trimming and J lost 1 base, with 13 bases between them. The data were taken from a study of T cells after yellow fever vaccination. Study details: Low-cell-number fractions were prepared with SMART-Seq v4 Ultra Low Input.

The clonotype was recovered from a man aged 18 to 29 who received the YFV17D yellow fever vaccine. Sequencing was performed on CD4+ T cells sorted from PBMCs, taken 15 days after the yellow fever booster vaccination. The chain couples TRBV4-3 to TRBJ2-2; possible D gene TRBD2, 5 bases. The CDR3 sequence: CASSRGFSGNTGELFF. CDR3 sequence (DNA): TGCGCCAGCAGCCGCGGGTTTTCCGGGAACACCGGGGAGCTGTTTTTT.